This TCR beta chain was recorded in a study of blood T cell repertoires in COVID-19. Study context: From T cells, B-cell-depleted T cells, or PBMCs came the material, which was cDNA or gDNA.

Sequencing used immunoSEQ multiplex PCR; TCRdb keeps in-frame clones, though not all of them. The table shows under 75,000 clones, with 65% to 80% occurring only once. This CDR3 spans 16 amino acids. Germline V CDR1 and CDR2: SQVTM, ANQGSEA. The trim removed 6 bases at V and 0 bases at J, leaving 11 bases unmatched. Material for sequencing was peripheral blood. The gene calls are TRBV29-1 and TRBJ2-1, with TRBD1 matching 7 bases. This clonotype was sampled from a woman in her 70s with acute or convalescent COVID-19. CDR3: CSVHPRDRVSYNEQFF. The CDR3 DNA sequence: TGCAGCGTCCACCCACGAGACAGGGTCTCCTACAATGAGCAGTTCTTC.